This T cell receptor (beta chain) was recovered during a study of blood T cells in healthy people across ages. General study results and limits: More naive CD4+ cells and higher diversity were found in long-lived than in aged donors. Leaving the PBMCs unsorted stopped any conclusive comparison of naive versus antigen-experienced cells. A roughly linear fall in TCR beta diversity per million T cells was seen with increasing age.

A sample-barcoded 5' primer and a J-beta primer mix were used in a second PCR of roughly 7 to 11 cycles. TCRdb passed the 5' RACE reads through MiXCR, listing each CDR3 protein once. The sample holds about 1 million distinct CDR3 sequences, less than 50% seen once. As for this clonotype: The antigen remains undetermined.

The CDR3 loop spans 13 amino acids. Per the germline V gene, CDR1 is SGHTA and CDR2 is FQGNSA. V lost 4 bases and J lost 5, with 11 bases in between. Per sample, at least 6 micrograms of total RNA were extracted. Sequences were obtained from blood. The chain couples TRBV7-2 to TRBJ2-5; D may correspond to TRBD1 or TRBD2 (5 bases each). This receptor was identified in a woman aged 60 to 75 in good health. The CDR3 region has the DNA TGTGCCAGCAGCTGGGGGACGGGGGAGACCCAGTACTTC. Protein product: CASSWGTGETQYF.